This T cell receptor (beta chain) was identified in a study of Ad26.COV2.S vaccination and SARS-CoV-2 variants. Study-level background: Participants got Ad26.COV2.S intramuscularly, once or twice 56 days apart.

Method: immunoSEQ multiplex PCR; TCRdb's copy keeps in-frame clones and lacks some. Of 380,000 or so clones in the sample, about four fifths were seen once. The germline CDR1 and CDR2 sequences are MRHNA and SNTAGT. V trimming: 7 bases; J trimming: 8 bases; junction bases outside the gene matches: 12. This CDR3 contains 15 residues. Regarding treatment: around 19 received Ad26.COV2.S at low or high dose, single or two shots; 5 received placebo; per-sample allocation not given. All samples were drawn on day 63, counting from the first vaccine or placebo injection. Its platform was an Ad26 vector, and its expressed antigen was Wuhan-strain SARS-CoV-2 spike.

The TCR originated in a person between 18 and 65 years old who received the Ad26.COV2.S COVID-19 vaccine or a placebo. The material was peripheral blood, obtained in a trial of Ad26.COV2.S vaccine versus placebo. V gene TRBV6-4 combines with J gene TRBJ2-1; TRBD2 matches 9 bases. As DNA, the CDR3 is TGTGCCAGCACCTCGGGGAGCGGGGGGTCCGATGAGCAGTTCTTC. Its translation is CASTSGSGGSDEQFF.